This T cell receptor beta chain was observed in a study of T cell responses to AZD1222 COVID-19 vaccine. Study-level information: The analysis combined second doses at about 4 or about 12 weeks. Study observations and caveats: Vaccination with two AZD1222 doses was followed by a rise in Spike-specific TCR breadth and depth. Donor demographics were predominantly white British with a female majority; clonal diversity may be underestimated. Every sample of the repertoires postdated the peak T cell response.

The CDR3 is 13 residues long. CDR1 and CDR2 from the germline V gene are LNHDA and SQIVND (reference sequence). V lost 10 bases, J lost 8 bases, and 15 bases lay in between. The repertoire was sequenced with immunoSEQ multiplex PCR; TCRdb's copy has only in-frame clones and lacks some. The sample shows around 72,000 clones, roughly 80% of them seen only once. A note on this clone: Antigen: not known.

The source was peripheral blood, collected on day 0 of AZD1222 vaccination. The clonotype comes from an adult in good health. The rearrangement links TRBV19 to TRBJ1-6; D is unresolved. CDR3 in DNA: TGTGCCACCGGACCGGGGTCGGATTCACCCCTCCACTTT. Its protein is CATGPGSDSPLHF.